This TCR beta chain is drawn from a study of spatial heterogeneity in lung cancer. Time point defined: sample taken at primary tumor resection. No cells were sorted before sequencing. The whole RNA sequenced was extracted from tumor, nontumor lung or frozen PBMC. The CDR3 runs to 16 residues. V lost 8 bases, J lost 1 base, and 18 bases lay in between. By sample fraction, this clonotype is medium-sized. TCRdb re-called the 5' RACE reads through MiXCR, storing one row per CDR3 protein. The repertoire has around 3,500 distinct CDR3 sequences, about a quarter of them found once; the top ten carry about 15%.

The sample here was normal lung tissue next to the tumor, taken at surgery. The source is a male donor with early-stage non-small cell lung cancer. The chain joins TRBV12-3 or TRBV12-4 to TRBJ1-5; D is undetermined. DNA of the CDR3: TGTGCCAGCGGCACCACGGGCGAGGGAAGCAATCAGCCCCAGCATTTT. Amino acids: CASGTTGEGSNQPQHF.